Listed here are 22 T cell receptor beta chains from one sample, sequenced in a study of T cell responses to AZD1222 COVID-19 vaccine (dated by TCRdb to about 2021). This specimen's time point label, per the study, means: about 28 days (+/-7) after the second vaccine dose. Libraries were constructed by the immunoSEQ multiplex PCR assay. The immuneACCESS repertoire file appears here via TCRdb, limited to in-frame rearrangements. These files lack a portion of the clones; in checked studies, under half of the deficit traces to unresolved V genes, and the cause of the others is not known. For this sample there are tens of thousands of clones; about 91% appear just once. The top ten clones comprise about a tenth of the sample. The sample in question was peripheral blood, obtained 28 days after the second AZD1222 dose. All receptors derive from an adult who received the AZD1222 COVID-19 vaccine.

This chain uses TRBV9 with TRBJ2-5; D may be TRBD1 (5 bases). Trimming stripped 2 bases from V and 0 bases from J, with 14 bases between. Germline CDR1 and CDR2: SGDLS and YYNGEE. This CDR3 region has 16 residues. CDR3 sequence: CASSVDVGQNQETQYF. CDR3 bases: TGTGCCAGCAGCGTGGATGTAGGACAAAACCAAGAGACCCAGTACTTC.

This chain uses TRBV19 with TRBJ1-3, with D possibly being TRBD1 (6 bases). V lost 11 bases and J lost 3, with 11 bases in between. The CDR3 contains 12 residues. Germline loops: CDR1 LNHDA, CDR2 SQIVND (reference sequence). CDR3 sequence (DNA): TGTGCCGCCGGGGGGCTTGGAAACACCATATATTTT. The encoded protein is CAAGGLGNTIYF.

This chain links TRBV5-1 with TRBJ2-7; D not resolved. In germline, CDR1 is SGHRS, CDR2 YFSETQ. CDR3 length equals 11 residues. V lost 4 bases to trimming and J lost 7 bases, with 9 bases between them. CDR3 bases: TGCGCCAGCAGCCAACCCGGAGAGCAGTACTTC. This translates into CASSQPGEQYF.

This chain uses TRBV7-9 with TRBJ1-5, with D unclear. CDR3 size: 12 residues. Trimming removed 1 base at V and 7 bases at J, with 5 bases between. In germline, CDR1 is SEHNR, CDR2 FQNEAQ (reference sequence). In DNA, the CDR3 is TGTGCCAGCAGCTTAGAAACACAGCCCCAGCATTTT. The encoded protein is CASSLETQPQHF.

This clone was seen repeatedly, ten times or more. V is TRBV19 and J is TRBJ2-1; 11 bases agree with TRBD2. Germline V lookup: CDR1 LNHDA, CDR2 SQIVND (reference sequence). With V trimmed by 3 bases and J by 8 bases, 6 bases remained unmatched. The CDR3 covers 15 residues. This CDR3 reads CASSISSGRSDEQFF. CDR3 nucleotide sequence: TGTGCCAGTAGTATCTCTAGCGGGAGGTCCGATGAGCAGTTCTTC.

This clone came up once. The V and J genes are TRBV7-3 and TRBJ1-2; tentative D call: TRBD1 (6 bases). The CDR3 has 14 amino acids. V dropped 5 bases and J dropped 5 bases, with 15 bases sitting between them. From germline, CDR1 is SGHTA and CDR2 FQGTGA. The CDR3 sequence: CASSPRGGSYGYTF. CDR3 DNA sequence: TGTGCCAGCAGCCCCAGGGGAGGAAGTTATGGCTACACCTTC. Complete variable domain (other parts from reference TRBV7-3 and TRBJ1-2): GAGVSQTPSNKVTEKGKYVELRCDPISGHTALYWYRQSLGQGPEFLIYFQGTGAADDSGLPNDRFFAVRPEGSVSTLKIQRTERGDSAVYLCASSPRGGSYGYTFGSGTRLTVV.

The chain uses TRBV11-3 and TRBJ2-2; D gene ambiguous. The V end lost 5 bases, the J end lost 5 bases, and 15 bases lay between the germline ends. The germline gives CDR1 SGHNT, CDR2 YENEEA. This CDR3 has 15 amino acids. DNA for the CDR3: TGTGCCAGCAGCCCGTTTTGGGGTGGGACCGGGGAGCTGTTTTTT. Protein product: CASSPFWGGTGELFF.

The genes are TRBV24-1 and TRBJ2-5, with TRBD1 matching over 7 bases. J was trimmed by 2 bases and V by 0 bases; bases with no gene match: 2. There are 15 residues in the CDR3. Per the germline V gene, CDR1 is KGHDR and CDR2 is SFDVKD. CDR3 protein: CATSDLWTGQETQYF. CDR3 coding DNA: TGTGCCACCAGTGATTTGTGGACAGGACAAGAGACCCAGTACTTC.

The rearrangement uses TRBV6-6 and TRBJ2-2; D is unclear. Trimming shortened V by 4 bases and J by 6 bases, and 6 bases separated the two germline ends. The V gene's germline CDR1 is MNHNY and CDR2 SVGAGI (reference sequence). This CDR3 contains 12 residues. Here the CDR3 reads CASSFGAGELFF. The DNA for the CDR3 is TGTGCCAGCAGTTTTGGAGCCGGGGAGCTGTTTTTT.

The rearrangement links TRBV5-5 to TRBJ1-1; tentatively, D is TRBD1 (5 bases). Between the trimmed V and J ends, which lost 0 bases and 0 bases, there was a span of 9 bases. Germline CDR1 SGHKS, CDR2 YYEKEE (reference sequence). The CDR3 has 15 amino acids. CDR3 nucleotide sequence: TGTGCCAGCAGCTTGGTCGGGGGTCTGAACACTGAAGCTTTCTTT. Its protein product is CASSLVGGLNTEAFF.

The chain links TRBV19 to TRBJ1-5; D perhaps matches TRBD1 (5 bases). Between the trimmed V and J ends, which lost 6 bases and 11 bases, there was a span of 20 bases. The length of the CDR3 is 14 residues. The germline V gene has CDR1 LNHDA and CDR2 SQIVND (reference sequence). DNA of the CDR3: TGTGCCAGTAGCTTGACAGTCAATCAGCCGGCCCAGCATTTT. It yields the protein CASSLTVNQPAQHF.

In nucleotides, the CDR3 is TGTGCCAGTAGTATAGGAGGGGGCAGCACAGATACGCAGTATTTT. Translated, it gives CASSIGGGSTDTQYF. The V and J genes are TRBV19 and TRBJ2-3, with 7 nucleotides matching TRBD1. The CDR3 has 15 amino acids. J lost 0 bases, V lost 1 base, and 1 base had no gene match. Germline CDR1 LNHDA, CDR2 SQIVND (reference sequence).

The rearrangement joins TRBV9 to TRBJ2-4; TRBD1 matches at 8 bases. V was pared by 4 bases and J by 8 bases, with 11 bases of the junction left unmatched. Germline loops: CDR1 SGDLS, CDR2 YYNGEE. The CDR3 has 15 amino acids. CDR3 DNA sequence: TGTGCCAGCAGCCCCGCCGTAGGACAGGGTTACATTCAGTACTTC. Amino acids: CASSPAVGQGYIQYF.

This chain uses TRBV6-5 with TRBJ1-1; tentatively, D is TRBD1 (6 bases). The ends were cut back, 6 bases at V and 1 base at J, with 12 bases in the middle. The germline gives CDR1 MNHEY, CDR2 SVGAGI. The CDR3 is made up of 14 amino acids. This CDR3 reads CASRRTGPNTEAFF. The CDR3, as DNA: TGTGCCAGCAGACGAACAGGGCCGAACACTGAAGCTTTCTTT.

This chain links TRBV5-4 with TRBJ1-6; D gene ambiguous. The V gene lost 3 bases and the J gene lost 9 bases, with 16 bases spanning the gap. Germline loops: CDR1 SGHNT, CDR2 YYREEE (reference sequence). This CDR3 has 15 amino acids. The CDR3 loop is CASSSDGKIGSPLHF. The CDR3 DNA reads TGTGCCAGCAGCTCGGACGGTAAAATTGGTTCACCCCTCCACTTT.

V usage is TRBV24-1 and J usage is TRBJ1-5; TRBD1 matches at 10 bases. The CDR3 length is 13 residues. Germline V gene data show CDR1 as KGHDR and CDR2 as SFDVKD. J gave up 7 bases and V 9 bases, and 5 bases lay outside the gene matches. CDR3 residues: CATSRDRGQPQHF. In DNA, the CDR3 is TGTGCCACCTCCCGGGACAGGGGACAGCCCCAGCATTTT.

The CDR3 DNA reads TGTGCCAGCTCACCTGACAGGGGTTTGGGTGAGCAGTTCTTC. Translation gives CASSPDRGLGEQFF. V usage is TRBV18 and J usage is TRBJ2-1, with TRBD1 matching 8 bases. Trimming took 3 bases from V and 9 from J; bases not matched to a gene: 7. The CDR3 runs 14 residues. The germline CDR1 and CDR2 sequences are KGHSH and LQKENI. The whole variable domain, filled in from reference TRBV18 and TRBJ2-1, reads NAGVMQNPRHLVRRRGQEARLRCSPMKGHSHVYWYRQLPEEGLKFMVYLQKENIIDESGMPKERFSAEFPKEGPSILRIQQVVRGDSAAYFCASSPDRGLGEQFFGPGTRLTVL.

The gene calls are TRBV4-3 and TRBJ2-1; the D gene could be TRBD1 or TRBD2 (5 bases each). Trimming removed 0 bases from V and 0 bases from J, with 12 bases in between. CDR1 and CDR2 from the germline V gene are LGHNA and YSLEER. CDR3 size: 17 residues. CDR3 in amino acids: CASSQDTPGSSYNEQFF. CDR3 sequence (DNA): TGCGCCAGCAGCCAAGATACCCCAGGGAGCTCCTACAATGAGCAGTTCTTC.

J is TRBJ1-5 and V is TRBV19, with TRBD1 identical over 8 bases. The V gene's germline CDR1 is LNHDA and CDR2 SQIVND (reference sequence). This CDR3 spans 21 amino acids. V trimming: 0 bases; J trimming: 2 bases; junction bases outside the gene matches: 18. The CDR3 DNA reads TGTGCCAGTAGTATAGATCGGCAGGGGGCCCGAGGGGGGTATCGCAATCAGCCCCAGCATTTT. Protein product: CASSIDRQGARGGYRNQPQHF.

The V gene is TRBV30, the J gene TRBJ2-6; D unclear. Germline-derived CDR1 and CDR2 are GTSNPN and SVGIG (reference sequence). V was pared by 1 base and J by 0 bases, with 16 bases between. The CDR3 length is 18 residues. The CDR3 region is CAWSEPLLRISGANVLTF. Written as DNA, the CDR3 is TGTGCCTGGAGTGAACCTTTGTTACGCATCTCTGGGGCCAACGTCCTGACTTTC.

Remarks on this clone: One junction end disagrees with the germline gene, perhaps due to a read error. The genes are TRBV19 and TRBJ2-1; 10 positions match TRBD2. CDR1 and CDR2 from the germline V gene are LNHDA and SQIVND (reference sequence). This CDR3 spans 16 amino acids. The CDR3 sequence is CASSRGSGGKYNEQFF. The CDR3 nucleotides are TGTGCCAGCAGTAGGGGTAGCGGGGGGAAATACAATGAGCAGTTCTTC.

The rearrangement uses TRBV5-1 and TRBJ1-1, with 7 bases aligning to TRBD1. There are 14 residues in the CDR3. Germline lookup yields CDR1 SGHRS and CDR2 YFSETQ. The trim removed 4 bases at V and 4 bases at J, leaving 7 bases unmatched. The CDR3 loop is CASSPQGGGTEAFF. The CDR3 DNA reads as TGCGCCAGCAGCCCACAAGGGGGCGGCACTGAAGCTTTCTTT.